This is a list of T cell receptor beta chains from one sample in a study of T cell responses to AZD1222 COVID-19 vaccine. Profiled with immunoSEQ multiplex PCR; TCRdb holds only in-frame clones, not every one. Of approximately 150,000 clones listed, roughly nine tenths were seen once; the top ten hold roughly 1.5%. Specimen: peripheral blood, collected 28 days after the second AZD1222 dose. These receptors all stem from an adult who received the AZD1222 COVID-19 vaccine. Each CDR3 is given with its conserved first and last residue. The D gene is left open where the match is weak. Clone size appears in some rows only: once, few, many, or a class for an expanded clone.

v_call,d_call,j_call,clone_size,cdr3_nt,cdr3_aa
TRBV14,.,TRBJ1-2,.,TGTGCCAGCAGCTTCCGGACAACTAACTATGGCTACACCTTC,CASSFRTTNYGYTF
TRBV28,.,TRBJ2-4,.,TGTGCCAGCAGTGCACAGATCAGGGTTTGGTACTTC,CASSAQIRVWYF
TRBV4-3,TRBD1,TRBJ2-7,.,TGCGCCAGCAGCCAAGATGGGCAGGGGGACGACGAGCAGTACTTC,CASSQDGQGDDEQYF
TRBV18,.,TRBJ1-1,.,TGTGCCAGCTCACCGACAGGCCTCGGGGACACTGAAGCTTTCTTT,CASSPTGLGDTEAFF
TRBV9,.,TRBJ2-7,once,TGTGCCAGCAGCGTAGGAAGCAACGAGCAGTACTTC,CASSVGSNEQYF
TRBV19,.,TRBJ1-5,.,TGTGCCAGTAGTATAATTAGCGATCAGCCCCAGCATTTT,CASSIISDQPQHF
TRBV6-5,.,TRBJ1-1,.,TGTGCCAGCAGTTATGGGCAGGGCGACACTGAAGCTTTCTTT,CASSYGQGDTEAFF
TRBV6-5,.,TRBJ1-2,.,TGTGCCATCATCGGGGGGGATGGCTACACCTTC,CAIIGGDGYTF
TRBV4-1,.,TRBJ1-1,.,TGCGCCAGCAGCCAATTCTACCGCGGCACTGAAGCTTTCTTT,CASSQFYRGTEAFF
TRBV5-1,.,TRBJ2-2,.,TGCGCCAGCAGCTTGGTCCCACTAGCATCGAACACCGGGGAGCTGTTTTTT,CASSLVPLASNTGELFF
TRBV27,TRBD1,TRBJ1-2,.,TGTGCCAGCAGCGCCCGGCAGGGGGTGGGGAACTATGGCTACACCTTC,CASSARQGVGNYGYTF
TRBV6-5,.,TRBJ1-1,.,TGTGCCACCAGAGGGGGGAACACTGAAGCTTTCTTT,CATRGGNTEAFF
TRBV27,.,TRBJ2-7,.,TGTCCCAGGTGCGAGCAGTACTTC,CPRCEQYF
TRBV28,.,TRBJ2-7,.,TGTGCCAGCAGCCCCACGGAGTACGAGCAGTACTTC,CASSPTEYEQYF
TRBV10-3,TRBD1,TRBJ1-2,.,TGTGCCATCAGTGAAGCCCAGACAGGGAACTATGGCTACACCTTC,CAISEAQTGNYGYTF
TRBV6-2/TRBV6-3,TRBD2,TRBJ2-3,.,TGTGCCAGCAGTTACCCAAGCAGCGGGAGGGCCGGGTTACAAGATACGCAGTATTTT,CASSYPSSGRAGLQDTQYF
TRBV18,TRBD1,TRBJ1-2,once,TGTGCCAGCTCCCCGGGACAGGGGGCGCGGATCTATGGCTACACCTTC,CASSPGQGARIYGYTF
TRBV28,TRBD1,TRBJ2-5,.,TGTGCCAGCCGAGACAGGGGGCTCGAGACCCAGTACTTC,CASRDRGLETQYF
TRBV5-4,TRBD1,TRBJ1-2,once,TGTGCCAGCAGCTTTGACAGGGGTGGCTACACCTTC,CASSFDRGGYTF
TRBV19,TRBD1,TRBJ2-7,.,TGTGCCAGTAGACCGACAGGGGGCTACGAGCAGTACTTC,CASRPTGGYEQYF
TRBV30,.,TRBJ2-3,.,TGTGCCACCAGGAACACAGATACGCAGTATTTT,CATRNTDTQYF
TRBV30,.,TRBJ2-2,.,TGTGCCTGGGGACGGTTGCCGAACACCGGGGAGCTGTTTTTT,CAWGRLPNTGELFF
TRBV6-5,.,TRBJ1-1,once,TGTGCCAGCAGTTACTCGGACATACACTACACTGAAGCTTCCTTT,CASSYSDIHYTEASF
TRBV9,.,TRBJ1-4,few,TGTGCCAGCAGTCAAGTTGCGACTAATGAAAAACTGTTTTTT,CASSQVATNEKLFF
TRBV5-4,.,TRBJ1-6,once,TGTGCCAGCAGCTTGGCTCCCCACGGGACGAATTCACCCCTCCACTTT,CASSLAPHGTNSPLHF
TRBV7-6,.,TRBJ1-1,.,TGTGCCAGCAGCTTAAATTATCAGGGTGAAGCTTTCTTT,CASSLNYQGEAFF
TRBV6-4,.,TRBJ2-3,.,TGTGCCAGCAGTGCCCTGGGGAACCCCACAGATACGCAGTATTTT,CASSALGNPTDTQYF
TRBV7-8,.,TRBJ1-1,few,TGTGCCAGCAGCTTAACGGGGGACACTGAAGCTTTCTTT,CASSLTGDTEAFF
TRBV21-1,.,TRBJ1-1,.,TGTGCCAGCAGCAAAGAGCCTATGAACACTGAAGCTTTCTTT,CASSKEPMNTEAFF
TRBV27,TRBD1,TRBJ1-3,.,TGTGCCAGCAGCAGGGGGCTCGACTCTGGAAACACCATATATTTT,CASSRGLDSGNTIYF
TRBV10-3,.,TRBJ1-3,.,TGTGCCACTCGAAACCCAGGTCCAGGCTCTGGAAACACCATATATTTT,CATRNPGPGSGNTIYF
TRBV5-4,.,TRBJ2-7,.,TGTGCCAGCAGCTTAGAGCCTTCCGCAAGCTCCTACGAGCAGTACTTC,CASSLEPSASSYEQYF
TRBV30,.,TRBJ1-5,.,TGTGCCTGGAGTTTTACAGGTGACGGGCCAGCCCAGCATTTT,CAWSFTGDGPAQHF
TRBV4-3,.,TRBJ1-5,.,TGCGCCAGCAGCCCTGGCAGTCATGGATATAGCAATCAGCCCCAGCATTTT,CASSPGSHGYSNQPQHF
TRBV12-5,.,TRBJ2-2,.,TGTGCTAGTGGTTTGGTACTGAGAGGCGGGTTTACCGGGGAGCTGTTTTTT,CASGLVLRGGFTGELFF
TRBV2,.,TRBJ1-1,.,TGTGCCAGCAGTGATAACGGACAGAACACTGAAGCTTTCTTT,CASSDNGQNTEAFF
TRBV4-2,TRBD1,TRBJ1-4,.,TGTGCCAGCAGCCAATACCTCCAGGGGGAGGGTACTAATGAAAAACTGTTTTTT,CASSQYLQGEGTNEKLFF
TRBV25-1,.,TRBJ1-1,.,TGTGCCAGCAGTGATATGTCAGGGTCCGACTTCTTT,CASSDMSGSDFF
TRBV15,.,TRBJ1-1,.,TGTGCCACCAGCAGAGGACTTGAAGCTTTCTTT,CATSRGLEAFF
TRBV7-2,.,TRBJ2-7,.,TGTGCCAGCAGCTTAGGCAGGAGCTCCTACGAGCAGTACTTC,CASSLGRSSYEQYF
TRBV5-1,TRBD1,TRBJ2-7,.,TGCGCCAGCAGCTTTAGGGCAGGGGGCGAGCAGTACTTC,CASSFRAGGEQYF
TRBV7-8,.,TRBJ2-1,.,TGTGCCAGCAGAAAGAAACCCGATATAGGAAACAATGAGCAGTTCTTC,CASRKKPDIGNNEQFF
TRBV9,.,TRBJ1-5,.,TGTGCCAGCAGCCCAGGACCCTACGACGGCAATCAGCCCCAGCATTTT,CASSPGPYDGNQPQHF
TRBV4-3,.,TRBJ1-2,.,TGCGCCAGCAGCCAAGAAATCGCCACCTACTATGGCTACACCTTC,CASSQEIATYYGYTF
TRBV7-2,.,TRBJ1-6,.,TGTGCCAGCAGCTCCAGCGGGGCTGGTTCACCCCTCCACTTT,CASSSSGAGSPLHF
TRBV7-2,TRBD2,TRBJ2-3,once,TGTGCCAGCAGCTTACCCCTAGCGGGGCGTCGGCGAGATACGCAGTATTTT,CASSLPLAGRRRDTQYF
TRBV5-4,.,TRBJ2-7,.,TGTGCCAGCAGTCCGGGACCTCTGACCCCCTATTACGAGCAGTACTTC,CASSPGPLTPYYEQYF
TRBV28,.,TRBJ1-1,.,TGTGCCAGCAGCGACCATAATGCGGGGCGCACTGAAGCTTTCTTT,CASSDHNAGRTEAFF